This TCR beta chain was documented in a study of control samples from healthy donors and cancer patients (dated by TCRdb to 2018 to 2021). Concerning this clone itself: The antigen this receptor binds is unknown. No much larger clone is present one base from it, and per-base qualities are unavailable.

Trimming takes 3 bases from V and 5 bases from J, and the germline ends sit 8 bases apart. The CDR3, cysteine through phenylalanine, is 13 amino acids long. The read is trimmed to its CDR3 DNA, 39 bases read in frame from base 1. Receptors were amplified or captured by the immunoSEQ multiplex PCR assay. Drawn from immuneACCESS, this table holds only the in-frame rearrangements with V and J called that TCRdb kept. Clones are partly lost; checked studies trace under half to an unresolved V gene and leave the rest unexplained. This sample lists about 39,000 clones; 80% to 90% were detected once. The ten largest clones capture roughly a fifth of the sample.

This sequence originates from a woman aged 55 to 70 with lung cancer. The sequenced sample was PBMCs. Rearrangement joined TRBV12-3 or TRBV12-4 to TRBJ1-5, with the D segment identity uncertain. The DNA sequence follows: TGTGCCAGCAGTTTTAACGGGGATCAGCCCCAGCATTTT. Its protein product is CASSFNGDQPQHF.